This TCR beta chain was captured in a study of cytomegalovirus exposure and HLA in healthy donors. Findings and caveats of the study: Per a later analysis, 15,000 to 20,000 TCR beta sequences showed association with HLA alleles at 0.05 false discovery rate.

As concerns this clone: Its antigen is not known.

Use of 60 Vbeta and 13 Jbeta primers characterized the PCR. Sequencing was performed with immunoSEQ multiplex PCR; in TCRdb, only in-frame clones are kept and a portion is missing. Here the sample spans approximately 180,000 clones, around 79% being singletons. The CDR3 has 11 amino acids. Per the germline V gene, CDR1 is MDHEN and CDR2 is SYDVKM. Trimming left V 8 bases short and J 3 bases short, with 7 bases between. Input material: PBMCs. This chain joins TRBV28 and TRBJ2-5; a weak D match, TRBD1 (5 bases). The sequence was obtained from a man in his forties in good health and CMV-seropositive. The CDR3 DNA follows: TGTGCCAGCGGGGCAGAAGAGACCCAGTACTTC. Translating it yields CASGAEETQYF.